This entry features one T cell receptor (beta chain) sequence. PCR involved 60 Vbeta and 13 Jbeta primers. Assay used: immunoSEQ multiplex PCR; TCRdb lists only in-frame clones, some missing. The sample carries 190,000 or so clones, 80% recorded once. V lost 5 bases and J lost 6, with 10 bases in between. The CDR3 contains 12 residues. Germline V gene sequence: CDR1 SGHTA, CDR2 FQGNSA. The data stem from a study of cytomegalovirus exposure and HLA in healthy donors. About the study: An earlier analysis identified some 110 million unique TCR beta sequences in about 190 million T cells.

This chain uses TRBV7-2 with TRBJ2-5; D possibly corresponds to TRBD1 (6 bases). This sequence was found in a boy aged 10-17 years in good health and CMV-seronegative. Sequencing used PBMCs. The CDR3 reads CASSLDSQTQYF. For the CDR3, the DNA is TGTGCCAGCAGCCTGGACAGCCAGACCCAGTACTTC.